The 23 T cell receptor beta chains presented below share a single source sample, sequenced in a study of blood T cell repertoires in COVID-19. Some clones are missing from TCRdb's copy, which holds only in-frame ones; the method was immunoSEQ multiplex PCR. The table has tens of thousands of clones, 80% to 90% seen once; the top ten hold about 1.5%. Source material: peripheral blood. These TCRs come from a man between 60 and 75 years old with acute or convalescent COVID-19.

This chain joins TRBV2 and TRBJ1-1, with D perhaps matching TRBD1 (6 bases). This CDR3 spans 13 amino acids. Germline CDR1 and CDR2: SNHLY and FYNNEI. Trimming cost V 4 bases and J 10 bases, with 16 bases left between them. The chain's CDR3 is CASSGQAGGVAFF. The CDR3, as DNA: TGTGCCAGCAGTGGACAGGCGGGGGGGGTAGCTTTCTTT.

The rearrangement links TRBV30 to TRBJ1-1; tentative D call: TRBD1 (6 bases). Trimming took 6 bases from V and 3 from J, leaving 11 bases between them. The germline CDR1 and CDR2 sequences are GTSNPN and SVGIG (reference sequence). The CDR3 has 12 residues. CDR3 residues: CACMTGYTEAFF. In DNA, the CDR3 is TGTGCCTGTATGACAGGATACACTGAAGCTTTCTTT.

This CDR3 is CASGAGGPTYEQYF. CDR3 bases: TGTGCCAGCGGGGCGGGGGGTCCAACCTACGAGCAGTACTTC. The J gene is TRBJ2-7, the V gene TRBV9; 8 bases are a match to TRBD2. This CDR3 region has 14 residues. With 7 bases clipped from V and 2 bases from J, the junction kept 8 bases outside the gene matches. The V gene's germline CDR1 is SGDLS and CDR2 YYNGEE.

The V call is TRBV5-6, the J call TRBJ1-2; 9 bases map to TRBD1. Germline CDR1 reads SGHDT; CDR2 reads YYEEEE. The V segment lost 4 bases and the J segment 4 bases; nucleotides outside the gene matches: 8. This CDR3 region has 15 residues. In DNA form, the CDR3 reads TGTGCCAGCAGCGTTCCGGGACAGGGCCTCTATGGCTACACCTTC. It specifies CASSVPGQGLYGYTF. The full variable domain, completed using reference TRBV5-6 and TRBJ1-2, is DAGVTQSPTHLIKTRGQQVTLRCSPKSGHDTVSWYQQALGQGPQFIFQYYEEEERQRGNFPDRFSGHQFPNYSSELNVNALLLGDSALYLCASSVPGQGLYGYTFGSGTRLTVV.

V is TRBV4-1 and J is TRBJ1-4; unclear D gene. The CDR3 consists of 15 residues. V was cut by 1 base and J by 3 bases, with 9 bases left in between. Germline assignment: CDR1 MGHRA and CDR2 YSYEKL. CDR3 sequence reads: CASSQGGRANEKLFF. In DNA form, the CDR3 reads TGCGCCAGCAGCCAAGGCGGGCGGGCTAATGAAAAACTGTTTTTT.

The rearrangement joins TRBV20-1 to TRBJ2-7; 9 bases agree with TRBD2. The V segment lost 3 bases and the J segment 3 bases; nucleotides outside the gene matches: 6. Germline values: CDR1 DFQATT, CDR2 SNEGSKA (reference sequence). The CDR3 has 14 amino acids. CDR3 nucleotide sequence: TGCAGTGCTAGTCAGGGTAGCGGGGGCTACGAGCAGTACTTC. Protein: CSASQGSGGYEQYF.

The chain joins TRBV3-1 (or the pseudogene TRBV3-2) to TRBJ1-1; D is undetermined. The CDR3 is made up of 14 amino acids. The V gene's germline CDR1 is LGHDT and CDR2 YNNKEL (reference sequence). V was shortened by 0 bases and J by 5 bases, with 10 bases between the two germline ends. CDR3 nucleotides: TGTGCCAGCAGCCAAGAAATAGGGAGAACTGAAGCTTTCTTT. Its protein product is CASSQEIGRTEAFF.

This clone was seen more than once but under ten times. V and J are TRBV29-1 and TRBJ2-2; D ambiguous. Germline CDR1 and CDR2: SQVTM and ANQGSEA. The CDR3 contains 12 residues. The V and J ends lost 5 bases and 0 bases respectively, with 4 bases between them. The CDR3 region has the DNA TGCAGCGTTCTCGCGAACACCGGGGAGCTGTTTTTT. Translating it yields CSVLANTGELFF.

The rearrangement uses TRBV15 and TRBJ2-7; 8 bases match TRBD2. With 0 bases clipped from V and 5 bases from J, the junction kept 15 bases outside the gene matches. This CDR3 is built from 18 residues. The V gene's germline CDR1 is LNHNV and CDR2 YYDKDF (reference sequence). As DNA, the CDR3 is TGTGCCACCAGCAGAGATCTCTCGGGACTAGGAAGCACGCACGAGCAGTACTTC. Its translation is CATSRDLSGLGSTHEQYF.

The rearrangement links TRBV19 to TRBJ1-5; D remains unclear. V shed 2 bases and J shed 4 bases, with 3 bases lying between them. CDR1 and CDR2 (germline): LNHDA, SQIVND (reference sequence). The CDR3 sequence is 12 residues long. Here the CDR3 reads CASSITNQPQHF. The CDR3 DNA follows: TGTGCCAGTAGTATAACTAATCAGCCCCAGCATTTT.

The J gene is TRBJ2-2, the V gene TRBV18, with a possible D match to TRBD2 (6 bases). From germline, CDR1 is KGHSH and CDR2 LQKENI. The CDR3 consists of 17 residues. The ends were cut back, 3 bases at V and 2 bases at J, with 16 bases in the middle. This CDR3 is CASSPHAGTLNTGELFF. The CDR3 region has the DNA TGTGCCAGCTCACCCCACGCCGGGACTCTTAACACCGGGGAGCTGTTTTTT.

The chain employs TRBV3-1 (or the pseudogene TRBV3-2) and TRBJ1-2; D remains ambiguous. The CDR3 totals 18 residues. From germline, CDR1 is LGHDT and CDR2 YNNKEL (reference sequence). The germline V and J ends were trimmed by 1 base and 4 bases, with 22 bases remaining between them. The DNA for the CDR3 is TGTGCCAGCAGCCAAGCTACCCCGCGCAGGCTGGGTGCCTATGGCTACACCTTC. Residues: CASSQATPRRLGAYGYTF.

The chain employs TRBV6-6 and TRBJ2-7; D is possibly TRBD1 (6 bases). The V end was cut by 4 bases, the J end by 2 bases, with 15 bases between. Germline CDR1 and CDR2: MNHNY and SVGAGI (reference sequence). CDR3 length: 15 residues. CDR3 DNA: TGTGCCAGCAGTTCCACAGGGCCAGGGACCTACGAGCAGTACTTC. Amino acid sequence: CASSSTGPGTYEQYF.

This clone was recorded a few times. CDR3 DNA sequence: TGTGCCAGCTCATGGGGGGATGGCTACACCTTC. This translates into CASSWGDGYTF. The rearrangement links TRBV9 to TRBJ1-2, with D perhaps TRBD1 (5 bases). CDR1 and CDR2 from the germline V gene are SGDLS and YYNGEE. The CDR3 covers 11 residues. V lost 7 bases and J 6 bases, leaving 10 bases between the germline ends.

In its sample, this clone was seen a few times. This chain links TRBV6-5 with TRBJ1-1; no firm D call. Trimming removed 8 bases from V and 1 base from J, with 17 bases in between. The CDR3 runs to 15 residues. In germline, CDR1 is MNHEY, CDR2 SVGAGI. CDR3 sequence reads: CASQLSGLPNTEAFF. The CDR3 nucleotides read TGTGCCAGCCAACTTTCGGGGTTGCCGAACACTGAAGCTTTCTTT.

This sequence joins TRBV19 and TRBJ1-1; TRBD1 matches at 7 bases. Germline lookup yields CDR1 LNHDA and CDR2 SQIVND (reference sequence). V shed 6 bases and J 3 bases; nucleotides not matched to a gene: 7. The CDR3 runs 14 residues. CDR3 amino acids: CASSTTGKDTEAFF. The CDR3 DNA sequence: TGTGCCAGTAGCACGACAGGGAAGGACACTGAAGCTTTCTTT.

The genes are TRBV5-1 and TRBJ1-6, with 8 bases aligning to TRBD1. The CDR3 extends over 14 amino acids. The V gene's germline CDR1 is SGHRS and CDR2 YFSETQ. The J segment lost 9 bases and the V segment lost 4 bases, leaving 6 bases of the junction unmatched. CDR3 residues: CASSDQGALSPLHF. CDR3 DNA: TGCGCCAGCAGCGATCAGGGGGCGCTTTCACCCCTCCACTTT.

This sequence joins TRBV25-1 and TRBJ1-2; D not resolved. CDR3 size: 16 residues. V dropped 1 base and J dropped 6 bases, with 18 bases sitting between them. Germline CDR1 and CDR2: MGHDK and SYGVNS. For the CDR3, the DNA is TGTGCCAGCAGTGAATTAGTAAGCGTGGCCCCGGATGGCTACACCTTC. Its protein product is CASSELVSVAPDGYTF.

The genes are TRBV5-4 and TRBJ2-1; tentatively, D is TRBD2 (5 bases). V was shortened by 4 bases and J by 4 bases, with 9 bases between the two germline ends. Germline V gene sequence: CDR1 SGHNT, CDR2 YYREEE (reference sequence). This CDR3 comprises 13 residues. CDR3 in amino acids: CASSVDLYNEQFF. The CDR3 DNA sequence: TGTGCCAGCAGCGTGGACTTATACAATGAGCAGTTCTTC.

A word on this clone: A junction boundary mismatches the germline segment, possibly from a read error. The V and J genes are TRBV10-3 and TRBJ1-1; TRBD1 agrees at 8 bases. Germline V gene lookup returns CDR1 ENHRY and CDR2 SYGVKD. The CDR3 spans 14 residues. The DNA for the CDR3 is TGTGCCATCAGCGACAGGGGCTTGAAGACTGAAGCTTTCTTT. Its translation is CAISDRGLKTEAFF.

This clone was counted a few times. The chain uses TRBV5-1 and TRBJ1-1; 8 bases agree with TRBD1. Germline trimming cut 4 bases from V and 3 bases from J; bases unmatched to any gene: 11. The germline CDR1 and CDR2 sequences are SGHRS and YFSETQ. CDR3 length: 16 amino acids. CDR3 loop: CASSLRTGQGDTEAFF. CDR3 sequence (DNA): TGCGCCAGCAGCCTACGTACCGGACAGGGAGACACTGAAGCTTTCTTT. The variable domain in full, with the rest retrieved from reference TRBV5-1 and TRBJ1-1, is KAGVTQTPRYLIKTRGQQVTLSCSPISGHRSVSWYQQTPGQGLQFLFEYFSETQRNKGNFPGRFSGRQFSNSRSEMNVSTLELGDSALYLCASSLRTGQGDTEAFFGQGTRLTVV.

The chain has TRBV5-1 and TRBJ2-6; tentatively, D is TRBD2 (7 bases). V was pared by 9 bases and J by 1 base, with 20 bases between. This CDR3 spans 17 amino acids. Germline V lookup: CDR1 SGHRS, CDR2 YFSETQ. The CDR3: CATYTGGAPSGANVLTF. DNA of the CDR3: TGCGCCACCTACACTGGGGGGGCCCCGTCTGGGGCCAACGTCCTGACTTTC.

This clone is classed as medium-sized. The chain employs TRBV24-1 and TRBJ1-5; D not certain. Trimming shortened V by 1 base and J by 4 bases, and 7 bases separated the two germline ends. This CDR3 is 14 amino acids long. Germline V gene lookup returns CDR1 KGHDR and CDR2 SFDVKD. Here the CDR3 DNA reads TGTGCCACCAGTGATTTAGCAGGAAATCAGCCCCAGCATTTT. Its translation is CATSDLAGNQPQHF.